The rows below give T cell receptor beta chains drawn from one sample of a study of blood T cells in healthy people across ages. One entry per CDR3 protein, called by TCRdb with MiXCR from the 5' RACE reads. The data contain about 650,000 distinct CDR3 sequences, around 52% of them singletons. The sequenced sample consisted of blood. Every receptor here comes from a woman of 80 years or more in good health. The conserved cysteine and the conserved F or W are not part of the CDR3 here. The order of the fields is V gene, J gene, CDR3 protein.

TRBV12-3/TRBV12-4,TRBJ2-1,ASSPQTSGRRGEQF
TRBV9,TRBJ1-1,ASRPIRGAGGAEAF
TRBV20-1,TRBJ2-1,SAVAGGDEQF
TRBV7-9,TRBJ1-1,ASSSNRGTTEAF
TRBV12-3/TRBV12-4,TRBJ2-2,ASSFHRGERTGELF
TRBV18,.,ASSLLGQSQETQY
TRBV20-1,TRBJ2-7,SATRQGLYEQY
TRBV3-1,TRBJ2-1,ASSGGVLDRGDEQF
TRBV12-3/TRBV12-4,TRBJ2-1,ASSPSSRHNEQF
TRBV6-5,TRBJ2-6,ASSYPRNRSPSGANVLT
TRBV2,TRBJ2-6,ASKDSGANVLT
TRBV10-3,TRBJ2-7,AIRLSGGNPYEQY
TRBV28,TRBJ2-7,ASSFSQGKPSYEQY
TRBV2,TRBJ2-3,ASRPGLGVETQY
TRBV7-9,TRBJ2-2,ASSASTSGRTAGELF
TRBV6-5,TRBJ2-1,ASSYTSGTARYNEQF
TRBV4-3,TRBJ2-3,ASSPILGTDTQY
TRBV12-3/TRBV12-4,TRBJ1-5,ASSLILGGQGPYSNQPQH
TRBV9,TRBJ1-2,ASSPNNPQGPYGYT
TRBV6-5,TRBJ2-7,ASSPTGAGSYEQY
TRBV12-3/TRBV12-4,TRBJ1-3,ASPTWSGNTIY
TRBV10-3,TRBJ2-2,AIKGTGRNGELF
TRBV2,TRBJ2-5,ASSENSGRLVGETQY
TRBV10-3,TRBJ2-2,AISGLAGIGNTGELF
TRBV6-1,TRBJ2-1,ASSERALWNEQF
TRBV20-1,TRBJ2-3,SGGSGGRGTDTQY
TRBV6-1,TRBJ1-2,ASSGEGGYGYT
TRBV5-6,TRBJ2-3,ASSLASGRAPTDTQY
TRBV29-1,TRBJ2-3,SVSGHSTDTQY
TRBV20-1,TRBJ1-6,SARDLSRGLDNSPLH
TRBV20-1,TRBJ2-7,SASSPSLYEQY
TRBV12-3/TRBV12-4,TRBJ2-2,ASLGAGTIGELF
TRBV6-2/TRBV6-3,TRBJ2-1,ASSYSGLLRNEQF
TRBV7-2,TRBJ2-3,ASSSRIADTQY
TRBV30,TRBJ2-3,AWSLERGGNTQY
TRBV20-1,TRBJ2-7,SASSTAYEQY
TRBV9,TRBJ1-2,ASSVAAGPQGDYGYT
TRBV6-6,TRBJ2-1,ASGDRVNEQF
TRBV29-1,TRBJ2-1,SVGREVYNEQF
TRBV5-1,TRBJ1-6,ASSQRGGGVNSPLH